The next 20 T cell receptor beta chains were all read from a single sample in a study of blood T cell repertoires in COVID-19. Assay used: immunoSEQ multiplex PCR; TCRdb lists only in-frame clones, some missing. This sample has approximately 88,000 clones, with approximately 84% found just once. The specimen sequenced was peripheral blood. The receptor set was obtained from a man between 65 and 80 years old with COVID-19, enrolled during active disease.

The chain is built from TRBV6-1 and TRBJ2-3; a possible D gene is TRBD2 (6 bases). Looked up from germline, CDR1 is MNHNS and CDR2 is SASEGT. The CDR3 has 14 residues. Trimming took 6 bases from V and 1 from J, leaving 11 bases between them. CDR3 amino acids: CASSDGTGTDTQYF. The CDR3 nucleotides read TGTGCCAGCAGCGACGGGACTGGCACAGATACGCAGTATTTT.

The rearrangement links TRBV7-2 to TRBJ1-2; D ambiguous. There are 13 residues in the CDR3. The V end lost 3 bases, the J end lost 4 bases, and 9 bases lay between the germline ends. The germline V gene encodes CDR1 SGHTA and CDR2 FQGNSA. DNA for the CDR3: TGTGCCAGCAGCTTTGATATCAGCTATGGCTACACCTTC. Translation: CASSFDISYGYTF.

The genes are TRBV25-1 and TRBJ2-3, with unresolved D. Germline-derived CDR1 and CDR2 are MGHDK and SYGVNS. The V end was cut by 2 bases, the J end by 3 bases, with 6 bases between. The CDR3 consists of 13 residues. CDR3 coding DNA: TGTGCCAGCAGTGAAGCTAGAACAGATACGCAGTATTTT. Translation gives CASSEARTDTQYF.

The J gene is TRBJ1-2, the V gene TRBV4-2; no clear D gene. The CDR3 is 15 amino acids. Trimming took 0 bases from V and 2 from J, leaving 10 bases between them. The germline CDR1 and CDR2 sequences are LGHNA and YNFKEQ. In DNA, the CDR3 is TGTGCCAGCAGCCAAGATCTTGGCGGAAACTATGGCTACACCTTC. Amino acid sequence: CASSQDLGGNYGYTF.

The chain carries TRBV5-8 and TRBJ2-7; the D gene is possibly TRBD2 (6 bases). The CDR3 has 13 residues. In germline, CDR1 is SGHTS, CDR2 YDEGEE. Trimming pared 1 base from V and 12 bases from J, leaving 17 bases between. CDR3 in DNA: TGTGCCAGCAGCTTGAGCCACGCGGGACTGCCGTACTTC. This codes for CASSLSHAGLPYF. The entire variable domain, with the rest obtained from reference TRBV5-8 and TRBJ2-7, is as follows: EAGVTQSPTHLIKTRGQQATLRCSPISGHTSVYWYQQALGLGLQFLLWYDEGEERNRGNFPPRFSGRQFPNYSSELNVNALELEDSALYLCASSLSHAGLPYFGPGTRLTVT.

The CDR3 DNA is TGTGCCAGCAGCTTGACCGGGGGGAATGAGCAGTTCTTC. This translates into CASSLTGGNEQFF. The V call is TRBV5-6, the J call TRBJ2-1; TRBD2 matches 7 bases. V trimming: 1 base; J trimming: 7 bases; junction bases outside the gene matches: 2. The CDR3 covers 13 residues. Germline CDR1 SGHDT, CDR2 YYEEEE.

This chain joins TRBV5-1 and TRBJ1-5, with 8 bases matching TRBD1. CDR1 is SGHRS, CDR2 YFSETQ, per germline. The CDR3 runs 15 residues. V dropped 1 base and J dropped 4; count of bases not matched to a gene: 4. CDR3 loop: CASSLTQGANQPQHF. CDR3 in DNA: TGCGCCAGCAGCTTGACCCAGGGGGCTAATCAGCCCCAGCATTTT.

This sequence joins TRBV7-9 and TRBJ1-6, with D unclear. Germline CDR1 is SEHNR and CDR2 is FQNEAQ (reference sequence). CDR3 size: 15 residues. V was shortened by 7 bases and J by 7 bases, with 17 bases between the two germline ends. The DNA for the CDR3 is TGTGCCAGCACCCCGATGGGCCAGGCGAATTCACCCCTCCACTTT. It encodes CASTPMGQANSPLHF.

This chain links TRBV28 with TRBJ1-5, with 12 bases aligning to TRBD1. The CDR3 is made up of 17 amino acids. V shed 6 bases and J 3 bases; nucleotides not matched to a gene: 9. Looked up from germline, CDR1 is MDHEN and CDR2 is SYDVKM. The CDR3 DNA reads TGTGCCAGCAGCCCCCCGGGGACAGGGGGCTTCAATCAGCCCCAGCATTTT. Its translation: CASSPPGTGGFNQPQHF. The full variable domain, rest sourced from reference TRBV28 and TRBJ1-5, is DVKVTQSSRYLVKRTGEKVFLECVQDMDHENMFWYRQDPGLGLRLIYFSYDVKMKEKGDIPEGYSVSREKKERFSLILESASTNQTSMYLCASSPPGTGGFNQPQHFGDGTRLSIL.

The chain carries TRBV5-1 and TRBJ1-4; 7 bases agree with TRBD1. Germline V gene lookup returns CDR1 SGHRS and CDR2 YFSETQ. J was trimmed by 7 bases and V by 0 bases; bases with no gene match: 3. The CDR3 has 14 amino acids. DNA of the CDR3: TGCGCCAGCAGCTTGGTGGCAGGGGGTGAAAAACTGTTTTTT. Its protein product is CASSLVAGGEKLFF.

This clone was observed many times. The CDR3 sequence is CSGDRGSNTEAFF. CDR3 sequence (DNA): TGCAGCGGGGACAGGGGCTCGAACACTGAAGCTTTCTTT. The rearrangement uses TRBV29-1 and TRBJ1-1; 10 bases fit TRBD1. V shed 7 bases and J 1 base; nucleotides not matched to a gene: 3. The CDR3 spans 13 residues. In germline, CDR1 is SQVTM, CDR2 ANQGSEA.

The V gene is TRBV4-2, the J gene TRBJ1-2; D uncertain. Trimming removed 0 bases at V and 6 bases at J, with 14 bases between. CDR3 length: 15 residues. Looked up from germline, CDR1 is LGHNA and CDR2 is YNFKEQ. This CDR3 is CASSQELQAINGYTF. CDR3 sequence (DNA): TGTGCCAGCAGCCAAGAGCTTCAGGCGATTAATGGCTACACCTTC.

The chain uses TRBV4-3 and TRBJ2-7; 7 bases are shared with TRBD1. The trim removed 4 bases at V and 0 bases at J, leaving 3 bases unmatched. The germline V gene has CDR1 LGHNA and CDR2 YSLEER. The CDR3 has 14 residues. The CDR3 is CASSLGTDSYEQYF. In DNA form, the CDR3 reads TGCGCCAGCAGCCTTGGGACAGACTCCTACGAGCAGTACTTC.

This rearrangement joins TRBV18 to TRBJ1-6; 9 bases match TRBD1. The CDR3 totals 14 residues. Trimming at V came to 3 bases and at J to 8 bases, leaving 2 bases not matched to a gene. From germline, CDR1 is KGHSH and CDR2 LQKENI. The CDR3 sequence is CASSPDRGDSPLHF. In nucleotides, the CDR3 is TGTGCCAGCTCACCGGACAGGGGAGATTCACCCCTCCACTTT.

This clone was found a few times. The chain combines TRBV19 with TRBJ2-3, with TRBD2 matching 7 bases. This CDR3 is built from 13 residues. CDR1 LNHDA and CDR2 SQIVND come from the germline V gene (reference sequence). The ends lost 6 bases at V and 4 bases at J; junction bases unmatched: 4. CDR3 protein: CASRYGGSDTQYF. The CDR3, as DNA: TGTGCCAGTAGGTACGGGGGGTCAGATACGCAGTATTTT.

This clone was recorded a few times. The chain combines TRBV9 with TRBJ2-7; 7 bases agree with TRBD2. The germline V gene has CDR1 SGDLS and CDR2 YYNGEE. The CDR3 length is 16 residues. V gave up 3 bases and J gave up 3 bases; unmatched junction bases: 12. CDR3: CASSAGLGGGGYEQYF. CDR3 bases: TGTGCCAGCAGCGCCGGCTTGGGCGGCGGGGGCTACGAGCAGTACTTC.

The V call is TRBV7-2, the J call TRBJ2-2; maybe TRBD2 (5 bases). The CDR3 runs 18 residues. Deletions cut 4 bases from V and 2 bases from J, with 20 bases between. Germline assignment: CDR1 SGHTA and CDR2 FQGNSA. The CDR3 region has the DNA TGTGCCAGCAGCTCACCCGAGGGCACGGCGACTAACACCGGGGAGCTGTTTTTT. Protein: CASSSPEGTATNTGELFF.

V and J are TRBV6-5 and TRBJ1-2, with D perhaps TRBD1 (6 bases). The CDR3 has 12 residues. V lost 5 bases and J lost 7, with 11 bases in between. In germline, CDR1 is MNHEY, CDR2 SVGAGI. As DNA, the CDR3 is TGTGCCAGCAGTCTACAGGGCGGTGGCTACACCTTC. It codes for CASSLQGGGYTF.

CDR3 sequence: CASSQEWSRGYEQYF. CDR3 sequence (DNA): TGTGCCAGCAGCCAAGAATGGTCTAGGGGCTACGAGCAGTACTTC. The chain is built from TRBV3-1 (or the pseudogene TRBV3-2) and TRBJ2-7; D possibly corresponds to TRBD1 (5 bases). V was clipped by 0 bases and J by 3 bases, with 12 bases between them. From germline, CDR1 is LGHDT and CDR2 YNNKEL (reference sequence). This CDR3 spans 15 amino acids.

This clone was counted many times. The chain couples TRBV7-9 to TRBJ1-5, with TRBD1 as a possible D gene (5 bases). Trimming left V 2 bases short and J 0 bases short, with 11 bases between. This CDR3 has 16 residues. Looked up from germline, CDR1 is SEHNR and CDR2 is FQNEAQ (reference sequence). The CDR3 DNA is TGTGCCAGCAGCTTAAAAGGGGTTTATAGCAATCAGCCCCAGCATTTT. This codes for CASSLKGVYSNQPQHF. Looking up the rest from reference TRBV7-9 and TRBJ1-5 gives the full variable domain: DTGVSQNPRHKITKRGQNVTFRCDPISEHNRLYWYRQTLGQGPEFLTYFQNEAQLEKSRLLSDRFSAERPKGSFSTLEIQRTEQGDSAMYLCASSLKGVYSNQPQHFGDGTRLSIL.